The 25 T cell receptor beta chains presented below share a single source sample, sequenced in a study of shared clonotypes between healthy human individuals. Sequenced by immunoSEQ multiplex PCR; TCRdb stores in-frame clones only, minus some. The table records 2 million or so clones, 95% of them present only once. The sequencing sample was made of naive CD4+ T cells sorted from blood. Indicated subset: CD45RA+ positively selected. The source of these receptors is a man aged 18 to 35 in good health.

This chain connects TRBV5-4 to TRBJ2-5, with 10 bases aligning to TRBD1. The DNA end lines up better with TRBJ2-7; the J call may be wrong. Germline CDR1 reads SGHNT; CDR2 reads YYREEE (reference sequence). CDR3 length equals 15 residues. The CDR3 region is CASSHGGQGSYEQYF. The CDR3 DNA is TGTGCCAGCAGCCATGGGGGACAGGGGTCCTACGAGCAGTACTTC.

The CDR3 sequence: CAWTPGTSPRNEQFF. CDR3 coding DNA: TGTGCCTGGACCCCCGGGACTAGCCCGCGGAATGAGCAGTTCTTC. The chain joins TRBV30 to TRBJ2-1; 9 nucleotides align to TRBD2. Germline CDR1 reads GTSNPN; CDR2 reads SVGIG (reference sequence). CDR3 length: 15 residues. Trimming took 4 bases from V and 7 from J; bases not matched to a gene: 11.

The chain has TRBV5-1 and TRBJ1-1; tentatively, D is TRBD1 (5 bases). V dropped 0 bases and J dropped 7 bases, with 10 bases sitting between them. The CDR3 has 13 amino acids. Per germline, CDR1 SGHRS and CDR2 YFSETQ. The CDR3 nucleotides are TGCGCCAGCAGCTTGGTACTCCAGGGTGAAGCTTTCTTT. Translation: CASSLVLQGEAFF.

This CDR3 is CASSPPTRQGYNEQFF. The CDR3 DNA reads as TGTGCCAGCTCACCACCCACTCGACAGGGGTACAATGAGCAGTTCTTC. The chain combines TRBV18 with TRBJ2-1; the match to TRBD1 covers 8 bases. This CDR3 region has 16 residues. V dropped 0 bases and J dropped 4; count of bases not matched to a gene: 5. Germline-derived CDR1 and CDR2 are KGHSH and LQKENI.

This clone was observed once. The chain couples TRBV2 to TRBJ2-2; D gene ambiguous. CDR3 size: 12 residues. Trimming removed 8 bases from V and 3 bases from J, with 7 bases in between. Looked up from germline, CDR1 is SNHLY and CDR2 is FYNNEI. The CDR3 protein is CASDRDTGELFF. CDR3 sequence (DNA): TGTGCCAGCGATAGAGACACCGGGGAGCTGTTTTTT.

The rearrangement links TRBV6-5 to TRBJ1-1, with D possibly TRBD1 on 5 matching bases. V was cut by 6 bases and J by 7 bases, with 9 bases left in between. CDR1 and CDR2 from the germline V gene are MNHEY and SVGAGI. The CDR3 is made up of 11 amino acids. This chain's CDR3 is CASRQGNEAFF. DNA for the CDR3: TGTGCCAGCAGGCAGGGTAATGAAGCTTTCTTT.

The chain links TRBV5-4 to TRBJ2-3; D perhaps matches TRBD1 (5 bases). The V end lost 0 bases, the J end lost 4 bases, and 15 bases lay between the germline ends. CDR3 length: 16 amino acids. The germline gives CDR1 SGHNT, CDR2 YYREEE (reference sequence). As DNA, the CDR3 is TGTGCCAGCAGCTTGGTTTCAGGGATTAGTTCAGATACGCAGTATTTT. Protein product: CASSLVSGISSDTQYF.

The rearrangement joins TRBV7-6 to TRBJ1-6; D remains unclear. V was trimmed by 6 bases and J by 7 bases, leaving 10 bases between them. The CDR3 is 13 amino acids. Per the germline V gene, CDR1 is SGHVS and CDR2 is FNYEAQ. CDR3 sequence (DNA): TGTGCCAGCAGGGCAAACAGCAATTCACCCCTCCACTTT. This codes for CASRANSNSPLHF.

This clone was seen just once. This chain uses TRBV25-1 with TRBJ2-1; 7 nucleotides line up with TRBD2. Germline V gene lookup returns CDR1 MGHDK and CDR2 SYGVNS. Unmatched junction bases numbered 13, after V lost 4 bases and J lost 4 bases. The CDR3 is made up of 17 amino acids. The CDR3 DNA sequence: TGTGCCAGCAGTGGAGTAGCGGGCCTCAACGCTTACAATGAGCAGTTCTTC. Its translation is CASSGVAGLNAYNEQFF.

This clone has only one observation. The rearrangement links TRBV5-1 to TRBJ1-2, with D perhaps matching TRBD1 (5 bases). The CDR3 contains 15 residues. Germline assignment: CDR1 SGHRS and CDR2 YFSETQ. Between the trimmed V and J ends, which lost 0 bases and 3 bases, there was a span of 12 bases. This CDR3 is CASSLAGRGDYGYTF. Written as DNA, the CDR3 is TGCGCCAGCAGCTTGGCGGGCCGGGGGGACTATGGCTACACCTTC.

This chain connects TRBV28 to TRBJ2-1; D is uncertain. V was shortened by 1 base and J by 8 bases, with 9 bases between the two germline ends. Looked up from germline, CDR1 is MDHEN and CDR2 is SYDVKM. This CDR3 comprises 13 residues. CDR3 sequence: CASSLLSDDEQFF. CDR3 nucleotide sequence: TGTGCCAGCAGTTTATTGAGCGACGATGAGCAGTTCTTC.

The rearrangement uses TRBV27 and TRBJ1-6; 9 bases are a match to TRBD1. V lost 5 bases and J lost 5; bases outside the gene matches: 7. The CDR3 totals 16 residues. The germline gives CDR1 MNHEY, CDR2 SMNVEV (reference sequence). In DNA form, the CDR3 reads TGTGCCAGCAGTCCCGGAACAGGGGGCCATAATTCACCCCTCCACTTT. Protein product: CASSPGTGGHNSPLHF.

This chain joins TRBV7-8 and TRBJ2-2; D remains unclear. Germline CDR1 is SGHVS and CDR2 is FQNEAQ. This CDR3 comprises 15 residues. The V gene lost 0 bases and the J gene lost 0 bases, with 5 bases spanning the gap. The CDR3 here is CASSLAATNTGELFF. The CDR3 coding sequence is TGTGCCAGCAGCTTAGCGGCTACGAACACCGGGGAGCTGTTTTTT.

About this clone: Other DNA sequences in this specimen translate into the identical CDR3. The chain uses TRBV5-1 and TRBJ2-7; a weak D match, TRBD1 (5 bases). This CDR3 has 13 amino acids. V was cut by 0 bases and J by 3 bases, with 7 bases left in between. CDR1 SGHRS and CDR2 YFSETQ come from the germline V gene. CDR3 nucleotides: TGCGCCAGCAGCTTGGCCCAGGGCTACGAGCAGTACTTC. Translating gives CASSLAQGYEQYF.

This chain connects TRBV10-3 to TRBJ2-7; no definite D call. There are 15 residues in the CDR3. The germline CDR1 and CDR2 sequences are ENHRY and SYGVKD. Trimming removed 6 bases at V and 3 bases at J, with 18 bases between. This CDR3 reads CAIRPLKETLYEQYF. CDR3 bases: TGTGCCATCAGACCCCTCAAGGAGACTCTCTACGAGCAGTACTTC.

The CDR3 DNA reads TGTGCCAGTAGTATAGGGCTTCGGCCCCAGCATTTT. Protein: CASSIGLRPQHF. V and J are TRBV19 and TRBJ1-5; D is unresolved. Trimming stripped 1 base from V and 9 bases from J, with 7 bases between. This CDR3 has 12 amino acids. Germline-derived CDR1 and CDR2 are LNHDA and SQIVND (reference sequence).

This chain connects TRBV7-9 to TRBJ1-6; D unresolved. The CDR3 has 14 residues. Germline lookup yields CDR1 SEHNR and CDR2 FQNEAQ (reference sequence). V lost 5 bases to trimming and J lost 8 bases, with 13 bases between them. Here the CDR3 reads CASSTGRSDSPLHF. CDR3 bases: TGTGCCAGCAGCACCGGGAGGTCGGATTCACCCCTCCACTTT.

This rearrangement joins TRBV6-5 to TRBJ2-1, with D tentatively TRBD1 (5 bases). The CDR3 runs to 13 residues. Trimming stripped 8 bases from V and 6 bases from J, with 14 bases between. The V gene's germline CDR1 is MNHEY and CDR2 SVGAGI. CDR3 nucleotide sequence: TGTGCCAGCGGGCAGGGCTGGGGCAATGAGCAGTTCTTC. It codes for CASGQGWGNEQFF.

The genes are TRBV4-3 and TRBJ1-6; no firm D call. The CDR3 totals 15 residues. CDR1 and CDR2 (germline): LGHNA, YSLEER. The V end was cut by 1 base, the J end by 7 bases, with 11 bases between. CDR3 region: CASSQGWEINSPLHF. The CDR3 DNA reads as TGCGCCAGCAGCCAAGGGTGGGAGATAAATTCACCCCTCCACTTT.

This chain connects TRBV29-1 to TRBJ1-4; 7 bases are shared with TRBD1. V was clipped by 7 bases and J by 7 bases; unmatched bases: 6. CDR1 is SQVTM, CDR2 ANQGSEA, per germline. The CDR3 has 12 amino acids. CDR3 nucleotide sequence: TGCAGCGGACAGGGTCCAACTGAAAAACTGTTTTTT. This sequence encodes CSGQGPTEKLFF.

This clone was found once. The identical CDR3 is also encoded by other nucleotide sequences in the sample. This chain joins TRBV7-9 and TRBJ2-1, with 9 bases matching TRBD1. This CDR3 contains 15 residues. Germline-derived CDR1 and CDR2 are SEHNR and FQNEAQ (reference sequence). Unmatched junction bases numbered 2, after V lost 5 bases and J lost 0 bases. The CDR3 reads CASSLGQGSYNEQFF. The CDR3 nucleotides read TGTGCCAGCAGCCTGGGACAGGGCTCCTACAATGAGCAGTTCTTC. Combining the CDR3 with reference TRBV7-9 and TRBJ2-1 gives the whole variable domain DTGVSQNPRHKITKRGQNVTFRCDPISEHNRLYWYRQTLGQGPEFLTYFQNEAQLEKSRLLSDRFSAERPKGSFSTLEIQRTEQGDSAMYLCASSLGQGSYNEQFFGPGTRLTVL.

This chain links TRBV4-1 with TRBJ1-1, with 10 bases aligning to TRBD1. V trimming: 3 bases; J trimming: 1 base; junction bases outside the gene matches: 2. The CDR3 contains 15 residues. Germline CDR1 reads MGHRA; CDR2 reads YSYEKL. The DNA for the CDR3 is TGCGCCAGCAGCCACAGGGACAGGGGGAACACTGAAGCTTTCTTT. It codes for CASSHRDRGNTEAFF.

This chain joins TRBV6-1 and TRBJ2-2, with 10 bases fitting TRBD1. The ends lost 4 bases at V and 6 bases at J; junction bases unmatched: 8. The germline V gene encodes CDR1 MNHNS and CDR2 SASEGT. CDR3 length: 16 residues. The CDR3 DNA sequence: TGTGCCAGCAGTGCCGGGACAGGGGAGTTTGCCGGGGAGCTGTTTTTT. The encoded protein is CASSAGTGEFAGELFF.

V gene TRBV30 combines with J gene TRBJ2-1; TRBD2 matches at 15 bases. The CDR3 consists of 17 residues. V was clipped by 2 bases and J by 9 bases; unmatched bases: 11. Germline assignment: CDR1 GTSNPN and CDR2 SVGIG (reference sequence). CDR3 in DNA: TGTGCCTGGAGTCGGACTAGCGGGAGGGCCTTGATAAGTGAGCAGTTCTTC. Translating gives CAWSRTSGRALISEQFF.

The chain carries TRBV28 and TRBJ2-7; D gene uncertain. The V gene's germline CDR1 is MDHEN and CDR2 SYDVKM. With 4 bases removed from V and 0 bases from J, the gap between germline ends came to 7 bases. CDR3 size: 13 residues. In nucleotides, the CDR3 is TGTGCCAGCAGTTCATACCCCTCCTACGAGCAGTACTTC. This gives the protein CASSSYPSYEQYF. Based on the CDR3 plus reference TRBV28 and TRBJ2-7, the full variable domain is DVKVTQSSRYLVKRTGEKVFLECVQDMDHENMFWYRQDPGLGLRLIYFSYDVKMKEKGDIPEGYSVSREKKERFSLILESASTNQTSMYLCASSSYPSYEQYFGPGTRLTVT.